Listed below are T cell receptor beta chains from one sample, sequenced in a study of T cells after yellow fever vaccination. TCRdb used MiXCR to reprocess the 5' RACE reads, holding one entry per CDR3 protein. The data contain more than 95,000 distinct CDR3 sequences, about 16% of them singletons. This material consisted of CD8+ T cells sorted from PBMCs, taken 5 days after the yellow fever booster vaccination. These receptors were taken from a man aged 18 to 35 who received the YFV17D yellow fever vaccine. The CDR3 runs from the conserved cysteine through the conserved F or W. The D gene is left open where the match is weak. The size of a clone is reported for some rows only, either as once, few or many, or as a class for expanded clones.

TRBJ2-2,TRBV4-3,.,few,TGCGCCAGCAGCCAAGATAGGGGTTGGACCGGGGAGCTGTTTTTT,CASSQDRGWTGELFF
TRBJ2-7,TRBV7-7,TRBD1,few,TGTGCCAGCAGCACCGGACAGGGGCTTAACGAGCAGTACTTC,CASSTGQGLNEQYF
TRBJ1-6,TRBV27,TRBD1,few,TGTGCCAGCAGCGACAGGGTTTCCTATAATTCACCCCTCCACTTT,CASSDRVSYNSPLHF
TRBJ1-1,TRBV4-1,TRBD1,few,TGCGCCAGCAGCCGACAGGGGATCGGAATAGAGGACACTGAAGCTTTCTTT,CASSRQGIGIEDTEAFF
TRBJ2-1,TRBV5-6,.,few,TGTGCCAGCAGCCAGCGCCCCAAGCCCTACAATGAGCAGTTCTTC,CASSQRPKPYNEQFF
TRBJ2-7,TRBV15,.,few,TGTGCCACCAGCAGAGATACAGCCCCGCGGCAGTACTTC,CATSRDTAPRQYF
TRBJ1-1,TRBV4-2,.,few,TGTGCCAGCAGCCAGGGTCCGGGATCAATGAACACTGAAGCTTTCTTT,CASSQGPGSMNTEAFF
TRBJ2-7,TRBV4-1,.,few,TGCGCCAGCAGCCAAGAACAGGGCTCCTACGAGCAGTACTTC,CASSQEQGSYEQYF
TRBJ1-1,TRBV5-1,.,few,TGCGCCAGCAGCTGGAGAGGCACTGAAGCTTTCTTT,CASSWRGTEAFF
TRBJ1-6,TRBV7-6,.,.,TGTGCCAGCAGCTTAGCGAAGGGTTCGGCCCTCCACTTT,CASSLAKGSALHF
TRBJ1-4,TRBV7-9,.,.,TGTGCCAGCAGCTCTCCCTTCGTCAGGGCAACTAATGAAAAACTGTTTTTT,CASSSPFVRATNEKLFF
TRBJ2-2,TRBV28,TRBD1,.,TGTGCCAGCAGGGGGACAGGGTACACCGGGGAGCTGTTTTTT,CASRGTGYTGELFF
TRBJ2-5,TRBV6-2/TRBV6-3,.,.,TGTGCCAGCAGTTACTCGGCCAAAGCGGAGACCCAGTACTTC,CASSYSAKAETQYF
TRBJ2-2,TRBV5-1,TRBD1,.,TGCGCCAGCAGCTTAGACAGGGCGTCTACCGGGGAGCTGTTTTTT,CASSLDRASTGELFF
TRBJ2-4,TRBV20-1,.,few,TGCAGTGCTAGAGTCTTGGGGGAAAACATTCAGTACTTC,CSARVLGENIQYF
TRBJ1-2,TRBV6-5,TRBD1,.,TGTGCCAGCAGTTACTCGTCGAAAGGGGGCTTTGGTGATGGCTACACCTTC,CASSYSSKGGFGDGYTF
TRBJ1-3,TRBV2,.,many,TGTGCCAGCAGTCGAGACAGTTATGCAGGAAACACCATATATTTT,CASSRDSYAGNTIYF
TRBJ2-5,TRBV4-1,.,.,TGCGCCAGCAGCCATCCTTCACCGTACCAAGAGACCCAGTACTTC,CASSHPSPYQETQYF
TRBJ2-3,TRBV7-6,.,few,TGTGCCAGCAGCCCCGAGGCCGAAGACGATACGCAGTATTTT,CASSPEAEDDTQYF
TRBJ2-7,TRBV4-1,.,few,TGCGCCAGCAGCCAACAAAATTACGCTTACGAGCAGTACTTC,CASSQQNYAYEQYF
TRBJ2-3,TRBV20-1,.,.,TGCAGTGCTAGAACGGGGCTGGCAGATACGCAGTATTTT,CSARTGLADTQYF
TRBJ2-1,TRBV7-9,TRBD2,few,TGTGCCAGCAGCTTGGAGAGGGCTAGCGGGGTCAATGAGCAGTTCTTC,CASSLERASGVNEQFF
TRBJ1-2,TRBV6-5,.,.,TGTGCCAGCAGCGACTACAGGAGGAACTATGGCTACACCTTC,CASSDYRRNYGYTF
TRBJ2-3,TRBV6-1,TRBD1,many,TGTGCCAGCAGTGAGAAGAGACAGGGATTCGGCGCAGATACGCAGTATTTT,CASSEKRQGFGADTQYF
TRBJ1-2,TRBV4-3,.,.,TGCGCCAGCAGCCAAGACAGGGTGTTCGATGGCTACACCTTC,CASSQDRVFDGYTF
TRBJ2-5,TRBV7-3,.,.,TGTGCCAGCAGCTTTGGGCTAGAAGAGACCCAGTACTTC,CASSFGLEETQYF
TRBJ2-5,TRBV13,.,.,TGTGCCAGCAGCCTACCGGGACGGCACCAAGAGACCCAGTACTTC,CASSLPGRHQETQYF
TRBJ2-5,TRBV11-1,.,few,TGTGCCAGCAGCTTTCAGGGTATCGAAGAGACCCAGTACTTC,CASSFQGIEETQYF
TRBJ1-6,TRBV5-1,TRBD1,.,TGCGCCAGCAGCCCCAGGACAGGGATGAACTCACCCCTCCACTTT,CASSPRTGMNSPLHF
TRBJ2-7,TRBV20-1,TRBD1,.,TGCAGTGCTAGGCAGGGGGCGACCTACGAGCAGTACTTC,CSARQGATYEQYF